The next 19 T cell receptor beta chains were all read from a single sample in a study of type 1 regulatory T cells. TCRdb fed the reads into MiXCR, producing one record per CDR3 protein. Among over 55,000 distinct CDR3 sequences, around 49% were seen once, and the ten largest hold approximately 2%. The antigens these receptors bind are not known. Sequences were obtained from cultured non-Tr1 T cells, either the whole culture or a sorted T cell fraction (not recorded which). The source of these receptors is a human donor in good health.

A few counts support this clonotype. The chain combines TRBV28 with TRBJ2-3, with 8 bases matching TRBD1. Germline V lookup: CDR1 MDHEN, CDR2 SYDVKM. Germline trimming cut 3 bases from V and 2 bases from J; bases unmatched to any gene: 4. This CDR3 region has 15 residues. CDR3 nucleotide sequence: TGTGCCAGCAGTTTCCAGGGGGCCGCCACAGATACGCAGTATTTT. Translated: CASSFQGAATDTQYF.

This clonotype has only a few counts. V gene TRBV4-2 combines with J gene TRBJ2-3; unclear D gene. In germline, CDR1 is LGHNA, CDR2 YNFKEQ. This CDR3 is built from 14 residues. The ends were cut back, 1 base at V and 4 bases at J, with 9 bases in the middle. This CDR3 is CASSQGSDPDTQYF. The CDR3, as DNA: TGTGCCAGCAGCCAAGGATCTGACCCAGATACGCAGTATTTT.

The chain recombines TRBV20-1 with TRBJ1-5; TRBD1 aligns across 9 bases. The V gene end was trimmed by 3 bases and the J gene end by 6 bases; junction bases not matched to a gene: 6. The CDR3 covers 14 residues. Germline V gene sequence: CDR1 DFQATT, CDR2 SNEGSKA (reference sequence). CDR3 amino acids: CSARGTGSAQPQHF. In DNA form, the CDR3 reads TGCAGTGCTAGGGGGACAGGGTCGGCTCAGCCCCAGCATTTT.

This rearrangement joins TRBV6-5 to TRBJ1-4; D possibly corresponds to TRBD1 (5 bases). Looked up from germline, CDR1 is MNHEY and CDR2 is SVGAGI. Trimming removed 6 bases at V and 7 bases at J, with 15 bases between. The CDR3 has 14 amino acids. The CDR3 spells CASRQGFRSEKLFF. CDR3 nucleotide sequence: TGTGCCAGCAGGCAGGGTTTTCGGAGTGAAAAACTGTTTTTT.

V usage is TRBV7-6 and J usage is TRBJ2-2; D assignment may be TRBD1 or TRBD2 (5 bases each). Trimming took off 3 bases at V and 2 bases at J, with 7 bases between the two ends. Germline-derived CDR1 and CDR2 are SGHVS and FNYEAQ. The CDR3 is made up of 14 amino acids. For the CDR3, the DNA is TGTGCCAGCAGCTTGGGGACCAACACCGGGGAGCTGTTTTTT. Translating it yields CASSLGTNTGELFF.

DNA for the CDR3: TGTGCCATCAGACCCGGGACAGGGGCCTATAATTCACCCCTCCACTTT. This codes for CAIRPGTGAYNSPLHF. V and J are TRBV10-3 and TRBJ1-6, with 10 bases matching TRBD1. V lost 6 bases, J lost 2 bases, and 4 bases stayed unmatched. The CDR3 has 16 amino acids. Per the germline V gene, CDR1 is ENHRY and CDR2 is SYGVKD.

This clonotype was picked up a small number of times. CDR3 in DNA: TGTGCCAGCAGCTTTGGAGGGGGGACAGAGACCCAGTACTTC. This encodes CASSFGGGTETQYF. V is TRBV7-2 and J is TRBJ2-5, with D possibly being TRBD1 or TRBD2 (6 bases each). CDR3 size: 14 residues. Germline V gene sequence: CDR1 SGHTA, CDR2 FQGNSA. The ends were cut back, 3 bases at V and 4 bases at J, with 12 bases in the middle.

V and J are TRBV27 and TRBJ2-1; TRBD2 aligns across 8 bases. The CDR3 spans 16 residues. Looked up from germline, CDR1 is MNHEY and CDR2 is SMNVEV (reference sequence). V dropped 4 bases and J dropped 4; count of bases not matched to a gene: 9. The CDR3 region is CASSSFPGGGYNEQFF. For the CDR3, the DNA is TGTGCCAGCAGTTCCTTCCCGGGGGGGGGTTACAATGAGCAGTTCTTC.

V gene TRBV10-3 combines with J gene TRBJ2-5; no clear D gene. The CDR3 has 12 residues. V gave up 4 bases and J gave up 4 bases, with 7 bases separating them. Germline CDR1 and CDR2: ENHRY and SYGVKD. For the CDR3, the DNA is TGTGCCATCAGTGGACTGCGAGAGACCCAGTACTTC. It translates to CAISGLRETQYF.

The sample holds a few counts of this clonotype. The chain employs TRBV3-1 and TRBJ1-1; unclear D gene. Germline lookup yields CDR1 LGHDT and CDR2 YNNKEL (reference sequence). V lost 0 bases and J lost 0, with 5 bases in between. The CDR3 totals 14 residues. This CDR3 is CASSQDLVNTEAFF. The CDR3 bases are TGTGCCAGCAGCCAAGATTTAGTGAACACTGAAGCTTTCTTT.

The chain joins TRBV20-1 to TRBJ2-7; D possibly corresponds to TRBD2 (7 bases). CDR1 and CDR2 (germline): DFQATT, SNEGSKA (reference sequence). The ends were cut back, 2 bases at V and 10 bases at J, with 12 bases in the middle. The CDR3 is made up of 11 amino acids. DNA of the CDR3: TGCAGTGCTAGAAGGGGGAGGGAACAGTACTTC. Translation: CSARRGREQYF.

This chain links TRBV23-1 with TRBJ1-2, with D tentatively TRBD1 (6 bases). TRBV23-1 is annotated as an ORF whose role is uncertain. The CDR3 loop spans 19 amino acids. The V gene lost 0 bases and the J gene lost 0 bases, with 20 bases spanning the gap. CDR3 sequence: CASSQSIQGGGETNYGYTF. The DNA of the CDR3 is TGCGCCAGCAGTCAATCGATACAGGGCGGTGGAGAGACTAACTATGGCTACACCTTC.

A few counts support this clonotype. The chain combines TRBV7-6 with TRBJ2-5, with D perhaps given as TRBD1 or TRBD2 (5 bases each). The CDR3 runs to 13 residues. CDR1 and CDR2 from the germline V gene are SGHVS and FNYEAQ. V lost 3 bases and J 5 bases, leaving 10 bases between the germline ends. CDR3 sequence (DNA): TGTGCCAGCAGCTTTCCCGGGGCTGAGACCCAGTACTTC. Its protein is CASSFPGAETQYF.

The chain uses TRBV2 and TRBJ2-7; the match to TRBD1 covers 7 bases. Germline V gene sequence: CDR1 SNHLY, CDR2 FYNNEI. With V trimmed by 5 bases and J by 4 bases, 2 bases remained unmatched. The CDR3 has 12 amino acids. CDR3 sequence (DNA): TGTGCCAGCAGTAAACAGGGGTACGAGCAGTACTTC. It is translated as CASSKQGYEQYF.

As concerns this clonotype: A read error is possible here, since a much larger clone lies one base away. The V and J genes are TRBV12-3 or TRBV12-4 and TRBJ1-3; D is perhaps TRBD1 (5 bases). The CDR3 length is 12 residues. The CDR3 region is CASSPYLDTINF. CDR3 DNA sequence: TGTGCCAGCAGTCCATACCTGGACACCATAAATTTT.

The rearrangement joins TRBV9 to TRBJ2-5; a weak D match, TRBD2 (6 bases). CDR3 length: 14 residues. Germline CDR1 SGDLS, CDR2 YYNGEE. V was cut by 0 bases and J by 5 bases, with 11 bases left in between. The chain's CDR3 is CASSVGIGGETQYF. The CDR3 DNA is TGTGCCAGCAGCGTAGGGATTGGGGGGGAGACCCAGTACTTC.

There are a few counts of this clonotype. J is TRBJ1-5 and V is TRBV19, with 9 bases fitting TRBD1. The V gene end was trimmed by 2 bases and the J gene end by 2 bases; junction bases not matched to a gene: 7. The CDR3 contains 17 residues. The germline V gene has CDR1 LNHDA and CDR2 SQIVND (reference sequence). The CDR3 loop reads CASSILDRGRGNQPQHF. CDR3 coding DNA: TGTGCCAGTAGTATACTGGACAGGGGTAGGGGCAATCAGCCCCAGCATTTT.

This clonotype was seen only a few times. The rearrangement joins TRBV6-2 or TRBV6-3 to TRBJ2-4; tentatively, D is TRBD2 (5 bases). CDR1 and CDR2 (germline): MNHEY, SVGEGT. Trimming removed 5 bases from V and 0 bases from J, with 11 bases in between. The CDR3 is 15 residues long. The CDR3 spells CASSQGGVAKNIQYF. The CDR3 DNA is TGTGCCAGCAGTCAAGGAGGAGTAGCCAAAAACATTCAGTACTTC.

This sequence joins TRBV4-3 and TRBJ1-4; 8 bases fit TRBD1. V lost 0 bases to trimming and J lost 5 bases; unmatched junction nucleotides: 2. The CDR3 spans 15 residues. CDR1 is LGHNA, CDR2 YSLEER, per germline. The CDR3 loop reads CASSQEDRENEKLFF. The CDR3 nucleotides are TGCGCCAGCAGCCAAGAGGACAGGGAGAATGAAAAACTGTTTTTT.